This T cell receptor (beta chain) was captured in a study of Ad26.COV2.S vaccination and SARS-CoV-2 variants. Study as a whole: Donor was in the COV1001 Ad26.COV2.S trial arm.

Clones were sequenced by immunoSEQ multiplex PCR, and TCRdb holds only the in-frame ones, with some missing. This table holds some 390,000 clones, around 85% found once. Germline-derived CDR1 and CDR2 are LGHNA and YSLEER. The length of the CDR3 is 17 residues. V was shortened by 2 bases and J by 2 bases, with 19 bases between the two germline ends. Treatment of the sample: roughly 20 received Ad26.COV2.S at low or high dose, single or two shots; roughly five received placebo; per-sample allocation not given. Collection of the samples took place on day 63 after the first injection of vaccine or placebo.

This TCR was recovered from a person aged 18-60 years who received the Ad26.COV2.S COVID-19 vaccine or a placebo. The starting material was peripheral blood, obtained in a trial of Ad26.COV2.S vaccine versus placebo. The chain couples TRBV4-3 to TRBJ2-7; D is perhaps TRBD1 or TRBD2 (5 bases each). Here the CDR3 reads CASSQQLGAEVTYEQYF. The CDR3 region has the DNA TGCGCCAGCAGCCAACAACTAGGGGCAGAGGTGACCTACGAGCAGTACTTC.